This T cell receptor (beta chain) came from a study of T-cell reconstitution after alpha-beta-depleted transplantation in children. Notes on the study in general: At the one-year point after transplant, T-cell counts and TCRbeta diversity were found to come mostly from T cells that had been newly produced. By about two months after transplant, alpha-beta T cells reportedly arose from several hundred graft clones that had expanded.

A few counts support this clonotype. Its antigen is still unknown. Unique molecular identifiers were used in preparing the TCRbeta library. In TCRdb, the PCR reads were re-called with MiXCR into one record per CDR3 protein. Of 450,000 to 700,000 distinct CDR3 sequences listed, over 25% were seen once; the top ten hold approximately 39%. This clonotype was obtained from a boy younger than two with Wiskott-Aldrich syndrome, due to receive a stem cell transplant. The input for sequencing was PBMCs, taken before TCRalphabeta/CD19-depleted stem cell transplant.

The CDR3 DNA is TGCAGTGCTCTAGGGCCTGTTAACTATGGCTACACCTTC. Its protein is CSALGPVNYGYTF. This chain links TRBV20-1 with TRBJ1-2, with D hard to call. Germline V lookup: CDR1 DFQATT, CDR2 SNEGSKA (reference sequence). CDR3 length: 13 amino acids. The V end was cut by 5 bases, the J end by 1 base, with 11 bases between.